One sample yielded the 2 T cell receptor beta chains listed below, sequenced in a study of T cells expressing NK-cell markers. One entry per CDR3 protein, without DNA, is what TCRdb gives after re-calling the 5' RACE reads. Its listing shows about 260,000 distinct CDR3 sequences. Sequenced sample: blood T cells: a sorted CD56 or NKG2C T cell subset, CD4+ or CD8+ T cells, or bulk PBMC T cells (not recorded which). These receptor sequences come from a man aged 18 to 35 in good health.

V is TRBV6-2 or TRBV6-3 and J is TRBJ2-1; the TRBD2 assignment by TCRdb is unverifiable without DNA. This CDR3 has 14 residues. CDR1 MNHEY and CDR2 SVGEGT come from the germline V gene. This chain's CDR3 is CASRGTSRWDEQFF.

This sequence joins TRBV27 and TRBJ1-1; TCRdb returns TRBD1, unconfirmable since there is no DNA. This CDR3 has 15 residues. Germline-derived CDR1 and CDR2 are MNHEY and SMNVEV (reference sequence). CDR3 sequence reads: CASSQRGTVNTEAFF.